This T cell receptor beta chain was recorded in a study of T-cell reconstitution after alpha-beta-depleted transplantation in children. This clonotype appeared a few times. CDR1 and CDR2 from the germline V gene are LGHDT and YNNKEL (reference sequence). CDR3 length equals 16 residues. Trimming cost V 0 bases and J 1 base; bases outside gene matches: 5. A library of TCRbeta sequences, prepared with unique molecular identifiers, was generated. A single record per CDR3 protein comes from TCRdb applying MiXCR to the PCR reads. The sample yields some 840,000 distinct CDR3 sequences, roughly 15% seen once.

The specimen comprised PBMCs, mostly from graft donor cells, sampled 360 days after TCRalphabeta/CD19-depleted stem cell transplant. The TCR was taken from a male patient between 10 and 17 years old who had a stem cell transplant for acute lymphoblastic leukemia, so the T cells may come from the graft donor. The V call is TRBV3-1, the J call TRBJ2-7, with 8 bases lining up with TRBD2. CDR3 loop: CASSQDSSGSSYEQYF. In DNA form, the CDR3 reads TGTGCCAGCAGCCAAGACTCCAGCGGGAGTTCCTACGAGCAGTACTTC.